Presented here are 29 T cell receptor beta chains from one specimen sequenced in a study of blood T cell repertoires in COVID-19 (dated by TCRdb to about 2020). Library creation used the immunoSEQ multiplex PCR assay. TCRdb limited this immuneACCESS table to in-frame rearrangements with V and J called. A share of clones is missing; checked studies link under half to unresolved V genes, and the rest is unexplained. The sample table lists roughly 150,000 clones, under 85% of them with a count of one. The biggest ten clones account for 2.5% to 3.5% of the sample. The material sequenced was peripheral blood. Receptors originate from a man between 65 and 85 years old with acute or convalescent COVID-19.

The chain couples TRBV4-2 to TRBJ1-2; the D is unclear. Germline V gene data show CDR1 as LGHNA and CDR2 as YNFKEQ. The CDR3 loop spans 14 amino acids. V was shortened by 5 bases and J by 8 bases, with 18 bases between the two germline ends. CDR3 amino acids: CASSEGSGGMGYTF. The CDR3 region has the DNA TGTGCCAGCAGCGAAGGGTCGGGAGGTATGGGCTACACCTTC.

This clone occurred once. The rearrangement joins TRBV6-6 to TRBJ2-7; D is possibly TRBD1 (5 bases). Trimming took 5 bases from V and 1 from J, leaving 12 bases between them. The CDR3 spans 14 residues. CDR1 is MNHNY and CDR2 is SVGAGI in the germline V gene (reference sequence). For the CDR3, the DNA is TGTGCCAGCAGTCAATCGACAGTTTCCTACGAGCAGTACTTC. It yields the protein CASSQSTVSYEQYF.

J is TRBJ1-2 and V is TRBV7-9, with D hard to call. The CDR3 sequence is 14 residues long. From germline, CDR1 is SEHNR and CDR2 FQNEAQ (reference sequence). Deletions cut 1 base from V and 1 base from J, with 7 bases between. Here the CDR3 reads CASSLGQDNYGYTF. Written as DNA, the CDR3 is TGTGCCAGCAGCTTAGGCCAGGATAACTATGGCTACACCTTC.

The rearrangement links TRBV6-6 to TRBJ2-7; TRBD1 might be the D (6 bases). Per the germline V gene, CDR1 is MNHNY and CDR2 is SVGAGI (reference sequence). The CDR3 is made up of 19 amino acids. The V and J ends lost 5 bases and 3 bases respectively, with 29 bases between them. CDR3 nucleotide sequence: TGTGCCAGCAGTCCCCCTCCGGGACACCGAACCCGTGTACGCTACGAGCAGTACTTC. Amino acids: CASSPPPGHRTRVRYEQYF.

In nucleotides, the CDR3 is TGTGCCAGCAGACAATCGAGGTTAGGAAACACCATATATTTT. It is translated as CASRQSRLGNTIYF. The V gene is TRBV2, the J gene TRBJ1-3, with no clear D. Germline values: CDR1 SNHLY, CDR2 FYNNEI. The V gene lost 6 bases and the J gene lost 4 bases, with 13 bases spanning the gap. This CDR3 has 14 amino acids.

The CDR3 DNA is TGTGCCACCAACCTTAGAGGAGGCAGGCCTTTCTTT. Protein product: CATNLRGGRPFF. V and J are TRBV12-3 or TRBV12-4 and TRBJ1-1; D is unclear. V was pared by 10 bases and J by 12 bases, with 21 bases between. This CDR3 region has 12 residues.

This chain connects TRBV28 to TRBJ1-3; 9 positions match TRBD1. V was pared by 3 bases and J by 3 bases, with 3 bases of the junction left unmatched. CDR1 is MDHEN and CDR2 is SYDVKM in the germline V gene. The CDR3 loop spans 15 amino acids. The CDR3 loop reads CASSFGDRVGNTIYF. In nucleotides, the CDR3 is TGTGCCAGCAGTTTCGGGGACAGGGTTGGAAACACCATATATTTT.

The V gene is TRBV25-1, the J gene TRBJ1-2, with 8 nucleotides matching TRBD1. J lost 4 bases, V lost 6 bases, and 4 bases had no gene match. CDR1 is MGHDK and CDR2 is SYGVNS in the germline V gene. This CDR3 region has 13 residues. The CDR3 nucleotides read TGTGCCAGCAGCGCACAGGGGGGCTATGGCTACACCTTC. Its translation: CASSAQGGYGYTF.

The V gene is TRBV5-1, the J gene TRBJ1-1; 7 nucleotides agree with TRBD1. The ends lost 4 bases at V and 4 bases at J; junction bases unmatched: 7. Per the germline V gene, CDR1 is SGHRS and CDR2 is YFSETQ. CDR3 size: 14 residues. CDR3 loop: CASSTRQGPTEAFF. CDR3 DNA: TGCGCCAGCAGCACCCGACAGGGCCCCACTGAAGCTTTCTTT.

The chain carries TRBV15 and TRBJ2-1; 7 bases map to TRBD2. With V trimmed by 1 base and J by 9 bases, 9 bases remained unmatched. This CDR3 has 15 amino acids. The germline V gene encodes CDR1 LNHNV and CDR2 YYDKDF (reference sequence). In nucleotides, the CDR3 is TGTGCCACCAGCAGAGCGTGGGGGGGAAGGAGTGAGCAGTTCTTC. Its translation: CATSRAWGGRSEQFF.

This clone was detected a few times. This chain uses TRBV10-1 with TRBJ2-5, with D unresolved. The CDR3 has 13 amino acids. The germline V gene encodes CDR1 WNHNN and CDR2 SYGVQD (reference sequence). V shed 4 bases and J shed 3 bases, with 9 bases lying between them. The CDR3 reads CASSGGLKETQYF. The CDR3, as DNA: TGCGCCAGCAGTGGTGGCCTTAAAGAGACCCAGTACTTC.

The rearrangement links TRBV27 to TRBJ1-1; TRBD1 might be the D (6 bases). This CDR3 contains 15 residues. Trimming took 7 bases from V and 3 from J, leaving 18 bases between them. The germline CDR1 and CDR2 sequences are MNHEY and SMNVEV (reference sequence). The CDR3 region has the DNA TGTGCCAGCAAAGGGACACCCAGTGGGTACACTGAAGCTTTCTTT. Translation: CASKGTPSGYTEAFF.

The V and J genes are TRBV19 and TRBJ1-2; possible D gene TRBD1, 6 bases. Germline CDR1 reads LNHDA; CDR2 reads SQIVND (reference sequence). V lost 4 bases and J lost 1, with 10 bases in between. The CDR3 runs to 14 residues. The CDR3, as DNA: TGTGCCAGTAGTAGAAAACAGGGTAACTATGGCTACACCTTC. It codes for CASSRKQGNYGYTF.

The chain recombines TRBV5-1 with TRBJ2-7, with a tentative D call TRBD2 (5 bases). The CDR3 has 15 residues. Per germline, CDR1 SGHRS and CDR2 YFSETQ. Trimming left V 4 bases short and J 0 bases short, with 14 bases between. CDR3: CASSTARVPSYEQYF. The DNA for the CDR3 is TGCGCCAGCAGCACTGCGCGGGTCCCCTCCTACGAGCAGTACTTC.

The chain uses TRBV6-1 and TRBJ1-3, with unresolved D. V lost 1 base, J lost 3 bases, and 4 bases lay in between. The V gene's germline CDR1 is MNHNS and CDR2 SASEGT. The CDR3 has 13 amino acids. The CDR3: CASSEERGNTIYF. CDR3 sequence (DNA): TGTGCCAGCAGTGAAGAGCGTGGAAACACCATATATTTT.

In its sample, this clone was seen a few times. V is TRBV9 and J is TRBJ1-3; maybe TRBD1 (5 bases). This CDR3 spans 17 amino acids. V was shortened by 4 bases and J by 4 bases, with 21 bases between the two germline ends. Germline V CDR1 and CDR2: SGDLS, YYNGEE. The CDR3 protein is CASSLSPLGASGNTIYF. For the CDR3, the DNA is TGTGCCAGCAGCCTCTCCCCCTTAGGGGCTTCGGGAAACACCATATATTTT.

The chain is built from TRBV6-5 and TRBJ2-7, with D tentatively TRBD2 (6 bases). The CDR3 loop spans 15 amino acids. V lost 8 bases and J 3 bases, leaving 20 bases between the germline ends. Germline V gene sequence: CDR1 MNHEY, CDR2 SVGAGI. In nucleotides, the CDR3 is TGTGCCAGCGGGGGAGGAGGGCTCACCTACTACGAGCAGTACTTC. This sequence encodes CASGGGGLTYYEQYF.

Only a few counts were recorded for this clone. The V call is TRBV5-5, the J call TRBJ2-7; TRBD1 might be the D (6 bases). CDR1 and CDR2 from the germline V gene are SGHKS and YYEKEE (reference sequence). Trimming shortened V by 2 bases and J by 1 base, and 16 bases separated the two germline ends. CDR3 length equals 16 residues. CDR3 loop: CASSLRQVSTSYEQYF. CDR3 DNA sequence: TGTGCCAGCAGCTTACGACAGGTATCGACTTCCTACGAGCAGTACTTC.

The gene calls are TRBV7-9 and TRBJ2-7; possible D gene TRBD2, 7 bases. CDR3 length: 16 amino acids. V was shortened by 5 bases and J by 5 bases, with 22 bases between the two germline ends. Germline CDR1 SEHNR, CDR2 FQNEAQ (reference sequence). In nucleotides, the CDR3 is TGTGCCAGCAGCACCCAGGGAGGGGGGCTCCAAAACGAGCAGTACTTC. Its protein is CASSTQGGGLQNEQYF.

This clone was recorded many times. The chain joins TRBV19 to TRBJ2-5; D not certain. CDR1 is LNHDA, CDR2 SQIVND, per germline (reference sequence). V lost 3 bases, J lost 2 bases, and 7 bases lay in between. The CDR3 has 13 residues. CDR3 DNA sequence: TGTGCCAGTAGTATTTGGCAGCAAGAGACCCAGTACTTC. Translation gives CASSIWQQETQYF.

The chain links TRBV5-6 to TRBJ2-2; 8 bases agree with TRBD2. This CDR3 is built from 16 residues. Germline V gives CDR1 SGHDT, CDR2 YYEEEE. V was pared by 4 bases and J by 4 bases, with 9 bases of the junction left unmatched. The CDR3: CASSLGVAGRTGELFF. The CDR3 bases are TGTGCCAGCAGCCTTGGGGTAGCGGGGCGCACCGGGGAGCTGTTTTTT.

This clone was seen a handful of times. The chain joins TRBV2 to TRBJ2-7; weak D call: TRBD2 (5 bases). The CDR3 totals 13 residues. Germline V CDR1 and CDR2: SNHLY, FYNNEI. The germline V and J ends were trimmed by 4 bases and 5 bases, with 12 bases remaining between them. The CDR3 coding sequence is TGTGCCAGCAGTGCGAGGACTGGAGACGAGCAGTACTTC. Translating gives CASSARTGDEQYF.

The genes are TRBV7-2 and TRBJ2-1; 9 bases are a match to TRBD2. The CDR3 spans 16 residues. V trimming: 1 base; J trimming: 0 bases; junction bases outside the gene matches: 1. CDR1 and CDR2 (germline): SGHTA, FQGNSA. CDR3 DNA sequence: TGTGCCAGCAGCTTAGTAGCGGGAGCCTCCTACAATGAGCAGTTCTTC. Its translation: CASSLVAGASYNEQFF.

The V and J genes are TRBV2 and TRBJ1-4; 7 bases agree with TRBD1. V lost 11 bases to trimming and J lost 5 bases; unmatched junction nucleotides: 5. The germline V gene encodes CDR1 SNHLY and CDR2 FYNNEI. The CDR3 loop spans 12 amino acids. The CDR3 reads CAGTGVNEKLFF. As DNA, the CDR3 is TGTGCCGGCACAGGGGTCAATGAAAAACTGTTTTTT.

The chain is built from TRBV11-2 and TRBJ1-1; D is ambiguous. CDR1 and CDR2 (germline): SGHAT, FQNNGV. The V end was cut by 2 bases, the J end by 6 bases, with 16 bases between. There are 15 residues in the CDR3. The CDR3 protein is CASSLSGVGRAEAFF. Written as DNA, the CDR3 is TGTGCCAGCAGCTTATCCGGAGTTGGGAGAGCTGAAGCTTTCTTT.

This rearrangement joins TRBV6-1 to TRBJ2-5; 16 nucleotides line up with TRBD2. V lost 4 bases, J lost 5 bases, and 7 bases stayed unmatched. Germline V gene lookup returns CDR1 MNHNS and CDR2 SASEGT. The CDR3 totals 17 residues. Here the CDR3 DNA reads TGTGCCAGCAGTGTGGGACTAGCGGGGGGGCTTCGGGAGACCCAGTACTTC. Protein sequence: CASSVGLAGGLRETQYF.

CDR3 DNA sequence: TGTGCCAGCAGTCAACCTAGACGAGGTGACTATGGCTACACCTTC. Protein sequence: CASSQPRRGDYGYTF. The chain combines TRBV6-2 or TRBV6-3 with TRBJ1-2, with unresolved D. With 5 bases removed from V and 3 bases from J, the gap between germline ends came to 16 bases. This CDR3 is 15 amino acids long. Germline-derived CDR1 and CDR2 are MNHEY and SVGEGT.

The chain is built from TRBV6-6 and TRBJ2-4, with 7 nucleotides matching TRBD1. This CDR3 region has 14 residues. The V gene end was trimmed by 6 bases and the J gene end by 5 bases; junction bases not matched to a gene: 7. Germline CDR1 MNHNY, CDR2 SVGAGI (reference sequence). In DNA form, the CDR3 reads TGTGCCAGCAGCCCCGGACAGGCCGAAAACATTCAGTACTTC. It translates to CASSPGQAENIQYF.

This clone was seen at least ten times. The J gene is TRBJ1-1, the V gene TRBV20-1; weak D call: TRBD1 (5 bases). Trimming removed 3 bases at V and 11 bases at J, with 13 bases between. The germline CDR1 and CDR2 sequences are DFQATT and SNEGSKA (reference sequence). The CDR3 totals 11 residues. CDR3 sequence reads: CSARDINRAFF. The CDR3 DNA reads TGCAGTGCTAGGGACATCAACAGGGCTTTCTTT.